Sequencing of this T cell receptor beta chain was carried out in a study of T cell repertoires in aging, cancer and after chemotherapy. Amplification of TCR beta used genomic DNA extracted from peripheral blood. A mixed TRB-A/B primer pool amplified rearranged TRB by multiplex touch-down PCR. TCRdb reprocessed the multiplex PCR reads with MiXCR, giving one entry per CDR3 protein. The profile shows 13,000 or so distinct CDR3 sequences, less than 30% of them singletons. Germline loops: CDR1 MNHEY, CDR2 SVGEGT. The CDR3 extends over 16 amino acids. V was cut by 2 bases and J by 1 base, with 14 bases left in between.

The V and J genes are TRBV6-2 or TRBV6-3 and TRBJ1-2; no clear D gene. Sequenced: blood. This sequence was found in a human donor in good health. The CDR3 region has the DNA TGTGCCAGCAGTTACGCGATTTTCAGCAATAACTATGGCTACACCTTC. Amino acid sequence: CASSYAIFSNNYGYTF.